This TCR beta chain was recovered during a study of CD8 T cells in ankylosing spondylitis. Notes on the study in general: Significant enrichment of disease-linked clones was reported in matched ankylosing spondylitis synovial fluid. In synovial fluid and blood from reactive arthritis, some motif variants were previously reported. Several highly homologous variants made up a TCR beta motif, and this motif appeared characteristic of ankylosing spondylitis blood. Relatively rare in peripheral blood, disease-linked clones were also CD8+.

The TCR beta libraries were generated through quantitative 5'-RACE incorporating molecular barcodes. TCRdb itself ran the 5' RACE reads through MiXCR, one entry per CDR3 protein. Of about 480,000 distinct CDR3 sequences in the sample, about 15% are singletons; the top ten hold approximately 0.93%. Trimming cost V 3 bases and J 1 base, with 3 bases left between them. The CDR3 is 12 residues long. CDR1 and CDR2 from the germline V gene are WNHNN and SYGVQD (reference sequence). In regard to this clonotype: Its antigen remains unidentified.

Sequenced sample: blood, either unsorted or a sorted T cell fraction (not recorded which). This chain joins TRBV10-1 and TRBJ1-1; no clear D gene. The receptor was derived from a male donor with ankylosing spondylitis. CDR3 coding DNA: TGCGCCAGCAGTGACCAGAACACTGAAGCTTTCTTT. It is translated as CASSDQNTEAFF.